A single sample gave rise to the 4 T cell receptor beta chains below, sequenced in a study of PD-L1 blockade in urothelial cancer. Time point: pretreatment peripheral blood. Clones were read by immunoSEQ multiplex PCR, and TCRdb kept only the in-frame ones, dropping some. This sample has some 89,000 clones; roughly 84% occur once, and the top ten carry around 15%. The material sequenced was PBMCs, taken around atezolizumab (anti-PD-L1) treatment. Every receptor here comes from a man aged 55 to 70 with urothelial cancer.

CDR3 sequence (DNA): TGTGCCAGCAGCTCGGGACTAGCGGAGGGGGAGCAGTACTTC. Translation: CASSSGLAEGEQYF. This sequence joins TRBV7-9 and TRBJ2-7, with 11 positions matching TRBD2. The CDR3 covers 14 residues. V was clipped by 4 bases and J by 7 bases; unmatched bases: 6. Germline V gene sequence: CDR1 SEHNR, CDR2 FQNEAQ (reference sequence).

The J gene is TRBJ1-5, the V gene TRBV7-9; D call uncertain. The V end lost 1 base, the J end lost 7 bases, and 23 bases lay between the germline ends. In germline, CDR1 is SEHNR, CDR2 FQNEAQ (reference sequence). The CDR3 contains 18 residues. The CDR3 loop reads CASSLGSDLGGYAQPQHF. Here the CDR3 DNA reads TGTGCCAGCAGCTTAGGATCGGACTTGGGCGGGTATGCGCAGCCCCAGCATTTT. Drawing the rest from reference TRBV7-9 and TRBJ1-5, the complete variable domain is DTGVSQNPRHKITKRGQNVTFRCDPISEHNRLYWYRQTLGQGPEFLTYFQNEAQLEKSRLLSDRFSAERPKGSFSTLEIQRTEQGDSAMYLCASSLGSDLGGYAQPQHFGDGTRLSIL.

V gene TRBV6-1 combines with J gene TRBJ1-1; TRBD1 might be the D (6 bases). The V end lost 6 bases, the J end lost 9 bases, and 17 bases lay between the germline ends. The CDR3 covers 13 residues. In germline, CDR1 is MNHNS, CDR2 SASEGT. CDR3 bases: TGTGCCAGCAGCACGGAGGGGGGGCGCAAAGCTTTCTTT. Its translation: CASSTEGGRKAFF.

CDR3 sequence reads: CRGLDYGYTF. The CDR3 nucleotides read TGCAGGGGCTTGGACTATGGCTACACCTTC. The rearrangement links TRBV20-1 to TRBJ1-2; unclear D gene. CDR1 and CDR2 from the germline V gene are DFQATT and SNEGSKA (reference sequence). The length of the CDR3 is 10 residues.